The present T cell receptor (beta chain) was sequenced within a study of early T cells in non-severe SARS-CoV-2 infection. Study information: Sequencing used unsorted whole-blood bulk RNA, so chains lack pairing. Points from the study as a whole: Matching with VDJdb favored anti-spike CD8 responses (missing private and CD4 specificities).

As part of library construction, unique molecular identifiers were attached to individual cDNA molecules. TCRdb analysed the 5' RACE reads with MiXCR anew, one entry per CDR3 protein. Of tens of thousands of distinct CDR3 sequences listed, roughly 10% are singletons. Trimming removed 1 base from V and 1 base from J, with 9 bases in between. CDR1 is DFQATT, CDR2 SNEGSKA, per germline (reference sequence). The CDR3 loop spans 14 amino acids. A remark on this clonotype: Antigen: not known.

The V and J genes are TRBV20-1 and TRBJ2-3; D is unclear. This material consisted of whole blood, taken at baseline. The origin of this receptor is an adult who was a healthcare worker with PCR-confirmed SARS-CoV-2 infection or an uninfected control (not recorded which). CDR3 region: CSARGTDRTDTQYF. CDR3 bases: TGCAGTGCTAGAGGCACAGACCGCACAGATACGCAGTATTTT.